The present T cell receptor (beta chain) was sequenced within a study of radiotherapy plus CTLA-4 blockade in lung cancer (dated by TCRdb to the late 2010s). Some background on the complete study: Objective responses were observed in 18% of enrolled patients, and disease control was achieved in 30% to 40%. Overall results and qualifications from the work: The strongest predictors of response, as reported, were early dynamic changes in blood T cell clones along with a rise in serum interferon-beta after radiation. TCR clones derived from tumors expanded in peripheral blood after treatment with radiotherapy and ipilimumab.

Note on this clone: This clone's antigen is unknown. The sample holds no much larger clone one base away, and base qualities are not on file.

CDR1 LNHDA and CDR2 SQIVND were looked up in the germline V gene (reference sequence). The CDR3 has 14 amino acids, counting the end cysteine and phenylalanine. Solely the CDR3 DNA is kept, with 42 bases framed from the first base. Between the V and J ends, shortened by 4 bases and 6 bases respectively, the junction contains 13 bases. Library generation was performed with the immunoSEQ multiplex PCR assay. TCRdb retrieved this table from immuneACCESS and kept in-frame rearrangements only. Not all clones are present; in checked studies, unresolved V genes account for under half, and no reason is known for the remainder. Here the sample has 80,000 to 100,000 clones; roughly 74% occur a single time. The top ten constitute approximately 2.8% of the sample. The study evaluated CTLA-4 blockade (ipilimumab) given together with focal radiation therapy in patients who had chemo-refractory metastatic non-small-cell lung cancer.

Sequenced material: peripheral blood, taken from a patient treated with radiotherapy plus ipilimumab. The chain joins TRBV19 to TRBJ2-1; D gene: possibly TRBD2, on 5 matching bases. This clonotype was obtained from a human donor with non-small cell lung cancer who had a partial response to radiotherapy plus ipilimumab. Some clones in this sample may be carry-over from other donors' samples. Here is the DNA: TGTGCCAGTAGTACCGAAGGACTCTCCAATGAGCAGTTCTTC. This is translated as CASSTEGLSNEQFF.